This TCR beta chain is from a study of blood T cell repertoires in COVID-19. Looking at the study overall: Samples came from the United States, Italy and Spain, spanning acute and convalescent COVID-19.

CDR3 length: 14 amino acids. J gave up 5 bases and V 2 bases, and 5 bases lay outside the gene matches. Germline CDR1 MNHEY, CDR2 SVGEGT. Produced via immunoSEQ multiplex PCR; TCRdb's table is partial and in-frame only. The profile shows 30,000 to 50,000 clones, roughly nine tenths of them singletons. Sequencing was carried out using peripheral blood. J is TRBJ1-1 and V is TRBV6-2 or TRBV6-3, with 7 positions matching TRBD1. The sequence was obtained from a woman aged 30 to 39 in a cohort sampled during active COVID-19. The CDR3 nucleotides are TGTGCCAGCAGTTACAGGCAGGGGGTAACTGAAGCTTTCTTT. As protein: CASSYRQGVTEAFF.